Below, 19 T cell receptor beta chains from the same sample are listed, as sequenced in a study of breast tumors, draining lymph nodes, adjacent tissues. Axillary draining lymph nodes of breast cancer patients supplied the node samples. Using its own MiXCR run on the multiplex PCR reads, TCRdb lists one record per CDR3 protein. The data contain about 200,000 distinct CDR3 sequences, 31% of them singletons. Material: axillary lymph node tissue. The receptors stem from a female donor with breast cancer. Some clones in this sample may be carry-over from other donors' samples.

This clonotype is a singleton in its sample. It may be a read error: a sequence one base away is much more abundant. The chain has TRBV6-6 and TRBJ1-2; 7 nucleotides align to TRBD1. V was clipped by 4 bases and J by 5 bases; unmatched bases: 13. The CDR3 runs to 16 residues. The germline gives CDR1 MNHNY, CDR2 SVGAGI (reference sequence). The CDR3 DNA follows: TGTGCCAGCAGTTCCTCCTCCGGGACAGAGAATTATGGCTACACCTTC. It is translated as CASSSSSGTENYGYTF.

This chain links TRBV5-1 with TRBJ2-5, with 8 bases aligning to TRBD1. Per the germline V gene, CDR1 is SGHRS and CDR2 is YFSETQ. V dropped 2 bases and J dropped 5; count of bases not matched to a gene: 8. The CDR3 consists of 15 residues. CDR3 sequence (DNA): TGCGCCAGCAGCTTTATAACAGGGGGGCACGAGACCCAGTACTTC. It encodes CASSFITGGHETQYF.

This clonotype appeared many times. The CDR3 region has the DNA TGTGCCAGCAGGGCCGGACTAGCGGTGTACAATGAGCAGTTCTTC. It encodes CASRAGLAVYNEQFF. The chain combines TRBV2 with TRBJ2-1; 10 positions agree with TRBD2. V shed 6 bases and J 4 bases; nucleotides not matched to a gene: 6. This CDR3 region has 15 residues. The germline V gene has CDR1 SNHLY and CDR2 FYNNEI. Together with reference TRBV2 and TRBJ2-1, the CDR3 gives the full variable domain: EPEVTQTPSHQVTQMGQEVILRCVPISNHLYFYWYRQILGQKVEFLVSFYNNEISEKSEIFDDQFSVERPDGSNFTLKIRSTKLEDSAMYFCASRAGLAVYNEQFFGPGTRLTVL.

The chain employs TRBV10-3 and TRBJ1-2; D call uncertain. V shed 6 bases and J shed 6 bases, with 23 bases lying between them. The germline CDR1 and CDR2 sequences are ENHRY and SYGVKD. This CDR3 is built from 16 residues. The CDR3 loop reads CAIRLMEGWDVDGYTF. The CDR3 DNA reads as TGTGCCATCAGGCTTATGGAGGGATGGGATGTCGATGGCTACACCTTC.

This clonotype was observed at least ten times. For the CDR3, the DNA is TGCAGTGTCAGAAGGGGGAAAACCCGCTATGGCTACACCTTC. It translates to CSVRRGKTRYGYTF. The genes are TRBV20-1 and TRBJ1-2; tentatively, D is TRBD1 (6 bases). The CDR3 covers 14 residues. V was pared by 7 bases and J by 4 bases, with 19 bases between. Per the germline V gene, CDR1 is DFQATT and CDR2 is SNEGSKA (reference sequence).

The gene calls are TRBV3-1 and TRBJ1-1, with TRBD1 matching 8 bases. CDR1 and CDR2 (germline): LGHDT, YNNKEL (reference sequence). Trimming took 5 bases from V and 0 from J; bases not matched to a gene: 8. This CDR3 comprises 16 residues. CDR3 DNA: TGTGCCAGCAGCTTCGGGACAGGCAACCTGAACACTGAAGCTTTCTTT. This codes for CASSFGTGNLNTEAFF.

This clonotype appeared many times. The chain links TRBV12-3 or TRBV12-4 to TRBJ1-4; no reliable D call. V was pared by 3 bases and J by 7 bases, with 9 bases between. CDR3 size: 13 residues. The CDR3 sequence is CASSFTGSEKLFF. DNA of the CDR3: TGTGCCAGCAGTTTCACTGGGAGTGAAAAACTGTTTTTT.

V gene TRBV28 combines with J gene TRBJ2-7; 11 bases align to TRBD2. V trimming: 6 bases; J trimming: 1 base; junction bases outside the gene matches: 8. The CDR3 consists of 16 residues. Per the germline V gene, CDR1 is MDHEN and CDR2 is SYDVKM. In nucleotides, the CDR3 is TGTGCCAGCAGGACGGGAGGGACTAGCGGTTCCTACGAGCAGTACTTC. Protein product: CASRTGGTSGSYEQYF.

At least ten counts were recorded for this clonotype. V and J are TRBV6-5 and TRBJ2-5, with a tentative D call TRBD2 (5 bases). The V gene lost 5 bases and the J gene lost 4 bases, with 11 bases spanning the gap. Germline V lookup: CDR1 MNHEY, CDR2 SVGAGI. The length of the CDR3 is 13 residues. The CDR3, as DNA: TGTGCCAGCAGTCCCTTCGAGGGAGAGACCCAGTACTTC. Translating gives CASSPFEGETQYF.

This clonotype turned up a few times. One base away lies a much larger clone, so this may be a sequencing read error. The chain employs TRBV9 and TRBJ2-5; D unclear. The CDR3 is made up of 15 amino acids. The germline V gene has CDR1 SGDLS and CDR2 YYNGEE. DNA of the CDR3: TGTGCCAGCAGCGTAGGGGCTGCCCAGCAAGAGACCCCGTACTTC. Its translation: CASSVGAAQQETPYF. The variable domain in full, completed from reference TRBV9 and TRBJ2-5, reads DSGVTQTPKHLITATGQRVTLRCSPRSGDLSVYWYQQSLDQGLQFLIQYYNGEERAKGNILERFSAQQFPDLHSELNLSSLELGDSALYFCASSVGAAQQETPYFGPGTRLLVL.

In this sample, this clonotype turned up a few times. The gene calls are TRBV28 and TRBJ2-1; D may be TRBD2 (7 bases). CDR1 and CDR2 from the germline V gene are MDHEN and SYDVKM. V lost 5 bases and J 1 base, leaving 9 bases between the germline ends. The CDR3 has 14 amino acids. The CDR3, as DNA: TGTGCCAGCAGTAAGGGGGGGTCCTACAATGAGCAGTTCTTC. It specifies CASSKGGSYNEQFF.

This clonotype was observed a handful of times. The chain couples TRBV5-1 to TRBJ1-1, with D perhaps TRBD1 (5 bases). Germline V gene data show CDR1 as SGHRS and CDR2 as YFSETQ. The CDR3 extends over 16 amino acids. V was pared by 1 base and J by 4 bases, with 17 bases between. Written as DNA, the CDR3 is TGCGCCAGCAGCTTGACCCCCAGGGTGAGGGGCACTGAAGCTTTCTTT. It encodes CASSLTPRVRGTEAFF.

This clonotype was detected only once. The limits of the CDR3 on the DNA are not certain, so only TCRdb's listed CDR3 is given. This chain uses TRBV5-1 with TRBJ1-2; TRBD1 was called by the table and not checked on the DNA. CDR1 is SGHRS and CDR2 is YFSETQ in the germline V gene. With termini counted, the CDR3 has 13 amino acids. The CDR3 loop is CASILGQGTGYTF.

In its sample, this clonotype was seen many times. V is TRBV10-3 and J is TRBJ2-5; the match to TRBD2 covers 9 bases. Germline CDR1 and CDR2: ENHRY and SYGVKD. The CDR3 contains 12 residues. V lost 8 bases, J lost 4 bases, and 2 bases stayed unmatched. The CDR3, as DNA: TGTGCCATCTCGCGGGAGGGAGAGACCCAGTACTTC. It specifies CAISREGETQYF.

This clonotype was seen more than once but under ten times. A much larger clone differs from this one at a single base, so this may be a read error. The chain joins TRBV20-1 to TRBJ2-7, with 7 bases fitting TRBD2. Germline CDR1 and CDR2: DFQATT and SNEGSKA (reference sequence). The CDR3 length is 13 residues. CDR3 coding DNA: TGCAGTGCTAGGTGGGGCGGGGACTACGCGCAGTACTTC. It encodes CSARWGGDYAQYF.

V is TRBV2 and J is TRBJ2-3, with 9 bases lining up with TRBD2. Unmatched junction bases numbered 11, after V lost 11 bases and J lost 2 bases. The CDR3 runs to 15 residues. Germline loops: CDR1 SNHLY, CDR2 FYNNEI. CDR3 region: CAAAQSSGITDTQYF. CDR3 in DNA: TGTGCCGCCGCCCAATCTAGCGGGATCACAGATACGCAGTATTTT.

CDR3 sequence reads: CASSPRTSGNLAYNEQFF. In nucleotides, the CDR3 is TGTGCCAGCTCACCCCGGACTAGCGGGAATCTCGCCTACAATGAGCAGTTCTTC. The V gene is TRBV18, the J gene TRBJ2-1; 12 bases are a match to TRBD2. The germline V gene has CDR1 KGHSH and CDR2 LQKENI. The V gene end was trimmed by 3 bases and the J gene end by 2 bases; junction bases not matched to a gene: 8. This CDR3 region has 18 residues.

This clonotype has at least ten counts. The genes are TRBV6-1 and TRBJ1-2; 8 nucleotides line up with TRBD1. J lost 6 bases, V lost 5 bases, and 11 bases had no gene match. Germline loops: CDR1 MNHNS, CDR2 SASEGT. The CDR3 runs to 15 residues. CDR3 loop: CASSQPTPGQDGYTF. The CDR3 DNA reads TGTGCCAGCAGTCAACCCACTCCGGGACAGGATGGCTACACCTTC.

The table lists this clonotype with many counts. The chain has TRBV5-4 and TRBJ2-1, with 8 positions matching TRBD1. J was trimmed by 7 bases and V by 3 bases; bases with no gene match: 15. Germline-derived CDR1 and CDR2 are SGHNT and YYREEE (reference sequence). The CDR3 is 17 amino acids. CDR3 amino acids: CASSSIQGDTLRNEQFF. The CDR3, as DNA: TGTGCCAGCAGCTCCATACAGGGGGATACGCTACGAAATGAGCAGTTCTTC.